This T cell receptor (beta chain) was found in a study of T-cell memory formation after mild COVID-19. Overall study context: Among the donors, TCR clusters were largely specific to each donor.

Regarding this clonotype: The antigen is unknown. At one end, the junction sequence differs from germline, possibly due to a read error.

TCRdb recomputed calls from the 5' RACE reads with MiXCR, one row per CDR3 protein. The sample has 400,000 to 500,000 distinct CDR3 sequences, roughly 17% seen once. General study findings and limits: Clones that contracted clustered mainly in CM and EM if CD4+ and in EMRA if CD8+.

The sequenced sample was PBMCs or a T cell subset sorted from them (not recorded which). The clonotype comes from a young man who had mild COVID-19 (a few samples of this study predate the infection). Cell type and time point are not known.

CDR3: CSVEAAANNEQFF. CDR3 in DNA: TGCAGCGTCGAAGCGGCAGCTAACAATGAGCAGTTCTTC. The rearrangement links TRBV29-1 to TRBJ2-1, with D maybe TRBD2 (5 bases). CDR1 is SQVTM and CDR2 is ANQGSEA in the germline V gene. The CDR3 consists of 13 residues.